One sample yielded the 24 T cell receptor beta chains listed below, sequenced in a study of Ad26.COV2.S vaccination and SARS-CoV-2 variants (dated by TCRdb to the early 2020s). The treatment or condition label for this specimen denotes: over 15 received Ad26.COV2.S at low or high dose, single or two shots; about 5 received placebo; per-sample allocation not given. Repertoires of vaccine and placebo recipients were sequenced from samples taken on day 63 after the first injection. The library was produced with the immunoSEQ multiplex PCR assay. TCRdb obtained this table from immuneACCESS and retained in-frame rearrangements with V and J assigned. These tables miss some clones; where compared with another copy, unresolved V genes account for less than half of the shortfall, and the remainder is unexplained. In this sample the table shows about 330,000 clones, 75% to 90% of which occur a single time. The top ten hold approximately 5.8% of the sample.

This specimen consisted of peripheral blood, obtained in a trial of Ad26.COV2.S vaccine versus placebo. The receptors stem from a person between 18 and 59 years old who received the Ad26.COV2.S COVID-19 vaccine or a placebo.

The chain carries TRBV6-2 or TRBV6-3 and TRBJ2-7; 7 bases are shared with TRBD2. The CDR3 runs 20 residues. After removal of 4 bases from V and 3 bases from J, the junction contained 24 bases not matched to a gene. Germline V gene sequence: CDR1 MNHEY, CDR2 SVGEGT. CDR3 bases: TGTGCCAGCAGTTCCGTCGGGGGTCGCGGGGGAGCCCATCCTATCTACGAGCAGTACTTC. Residues: CASSSVGGRGGAHPIYEQYF.

The chain carries TRBV6-2 or TRBV6-3 and TRBJ1-5; no clear D gene. The CDR3 is 14 residues long. V lost 5 bases to trimming and J lost 6 bases, with 14 bases between them. Germline V gene sequence: CDR1 MNHEY, CDR2 SVGEGT. Here the CDR3 reads CASSHNGFGQPQHF. Here the CDR3 DNA reads TGTGCCAGCAGTCATAATGGATTTGGTCAGCCCCAGCATTTT.

The chain links TRBV6-2 or TRBV6-3 to TRBJ2-2, with D perhaps matching TRBD1 (5 bases). Germline CDR1 is MNHEY and CDR2 is SVGEGT. The V and J ends lost 2 bases and 5 bases respectively, with 15 bases between them. This CDR3 is built from 16 residues. CDR3 DNA: TGTGCCAGCAGTTACGACTGGGCAGGGTTGACCGGGGAGCTGTTTTTT. Translating gives CASSYDWAGLTGELFF.

The CDR3 DNA reads TGTGCCAGCAGTTACTTGTCCGACAGGGATGGCTACACCTTC. Amino acid sequence: CASSYLSDRDGYTF. The gene calls are TRBV6-2 or TRBV6-3 and TRBJ1-2; 7 bases fit TRBD1. The V segment lost 1 base and the J segment 6 bases; nucleotides outside the gene matches: 5. This CDR3 is built from 14 residues. Germline loops: CDR1 MNHEY, CDR2 SVGEGT.

V and J are TRBV5-4 and TRBJ2-4, with a possible D match to TRBD2 (6 bases). This CDR3 contains 12 residues. The germline CDR1 and CDR2 sequences are SGHNT and YYREEE (reference sequence). Trimming shortened V by 2 bases and J by 8 bases, and 8 bases separated the two germline ends. The chain's CDR3 is CASSLGGHIQYF. The CDR3 DNA is TGTGCCAGCAGCTTAGGAGGGCACATTCAGTACTTC.

This rearrangement joins TRBV6-6 to TRBJ1-2, with D unresolved. Per the germline V gene, CDR1 is MNHNY and CDR2 is SVGAGI (reference sequence). This CDR3 comprises 12 residues. V was shortened by 8 bases and J by 1 base, with 8 bases between the two germline ends. Here the CDR3 reads CASRDGNYGYTF. For the CDR3, the DNA is TGTGCCAGCCGTGACGGTAACTATGGCTACACCTTC.

The genes are TRBV19 and TRBJ2-4; TRBD1 matches at 10 bases. CDR3 length equals 15 residues. V lost 4 bases, J lost 8 bases, and 8 bases stayed unmatched. The V gene's germline CDR1 is LNHDA and CDR2 SQIVND (reference sequence). CDR3 nucleotide sequence: TGTGCCAGTAGTACCCGGACAGGGGGTTGGGACATTCAGTACTTC. Translation: CASSTRTGGWDIQYF.

The genes are TRBV18 and TRBJ1-3; D is possibly TRBD1 (6 bases). The V end was cut by 4 bases, the J end by 6 bases, with 22 bases between. The CDR3 loop spans 17 amino acids. Germline CDR1 KGHSH, CDR2 LQKENI. DNA for the CDR3: TGTGCCAGCTCACGACTTACACAGGGAAGGATCGTAAACACCATATATTTT. This encodes CASSRLTQGRIVNTIYF.

CDR3 protein: CASSAGQNEKLFF. The DNA of the CDR3 is TGTGCCAGCTCAGCGGGCCAAAATGAAAAACTGTTTTTT. This chain joins TRBV18 and TRBJ1-4; D uncertain. V lost 5 bases and J lost 5, with 9 bases in between. The CDR3 is 13 residues long. Germline CDR1 KGHSH, CDR2 LQKENI.

This rearrangement joins TRBV18 to TRBJ1-6, with TRBD1 as a possible D gene (6 bases). Trimming removed 2 bases from V and 16 bases from J, with 12 bases in between. The CDR3 totals 12 residues. CDR1 and CDR2 (germline): KGHSH, LQKENI. The chain's CDR3 is CASSPWGGSLHF. The CDR3 region has the DNA TGTGCCAGCTCACCATGGGGGGGCTCACTCCACTTT.

The chain recombines TRBV12-3 or TRBV12-4 with TRBJ1-6; a weak D match, TRBD1 (5 bases). This CDR3 is built from 13 residues. The germline V and J ends were trimmed by 6 bases and 10 bases, with 13 bases remaining between them. In DNA, the CDR3 is TGTGCCAGCAGGACCCGCGGGGACTCACCCCTCCACTTT. Amino acids: CASRTRGDSPLHF.

This chain connects TRBV28 to TRBJ2-7, with D possibly being TRBD1 (6 bases). The CDR3 has 14 residues. CDR1 and CDR2 (germline): MDHEN, SYDVKM. Trimming left V 4 bases short and J 5 bases short, with 15 bases between. The CDR3 sequence: CASSSQGKLDEQYV. In DNA, the CDR3 is TGTGCCAGCAGTTCCCAGGGGAAGTTGGACGAGCAGTACGTC.

The chain uses TRBV2 and TRBJ1-1; TRBD1 matches at 9 bases. The germline CDR1 and CDR2 sequences are SNHLY and FYNNEI. Losses at the gene ends were 6 bases for V and 2 bases for J; bases not matched to a gene: 7. This CDR3 spans 15 amino acids. CDR3 sequence: CASRVDRGTNTEAFF. In DNA, the CDR3 is TGTGCCAGCAGGGTGGACAGGGGAACTAACACTGAAGCTTTCTTT. The complete variable domain, with remaining parts taken from reference TRBV2 and TRBJ1-1, reads EPEVTQTPSHQVTQMGQEVILRCVPISNHLYFYWYRQILGQKVEFLVSFYNNEISEKSEIFDDQFSVERPDGSNFTLKIRSTKLEDSAMYFCASRVDRGTNTEAFFGQGTRLTVV.

With regard to this clone: Other DNA sequences in the sample encode the same CDR3. The V call is TRBV6-5, the J call TRBJ1-1; D remains unclear. CDR3 length equals 11 residues. The germline gives CDR1 MNHEY, CDR2 SVGAGI. V was pared by 8 bases and J by 2 bases, with 6 bases between. The DNA of the CDR3 is TGTGCCAGCTGGGGAAACACTGAAGCTTTCTTT. This translates into CASWGNTEAFF.

V usage is TRBV6-2 or TRBV6-3 and J usage is TRBJ2-7; 16 bases match TRBD2. This CDR3 comprises 18 residues. Per germline, CDR1 MNHEY and CDR2 SVGEGT. V lost 2 bases, J lost 5 bases, and 9 bases stayed unmatched. The CDR3 DNA reads as TGTGCCAGCAGTTACGAGTCCGGGACTAGCGGGGGGGCCGACGAGCAGTACTTC. As protein: CASSYESGTSGGADEQYF.

The CDR3 region is CASSPGSGVAEAFF. In nucleotides, the CDR3 is TGTGCCAGCTCACCGGGTTCAGGGGTCGCTGAAGCTTTCTTT. The genes are TRBV18 and TRBJ1-1, with D possibly TRBD1 on 6 matching bases. The CDR3 runs 14 residues. Trimming removed 3 bases at V and 6 bases at J, with 14 bases between. CDR1 is KGHSH, CDR2 LQKENI, per germline.

V gene TRBV5-4 combines with J gene TRBJ1-1; D gene unclear. V was shortened by 0 bases and J by 4 bases, with 1 base between the two germline ends. The CDR3 loop spans 11 amino acids. The germline CDR1 and CDR2 sequences are SGHNT and YYREEE (reference sequence). This CDR3 reads CASSLATEAFF. For the CDR3, the DNA is TGTGCCAGCAGCTTGGCCACTGAAGCTTTCTTT.

The chain links TRBV15 to TRBJ2-3; D is unclear. Germline CDR1 LNHNV, CDR2 YYDKDF (reference sequence). Trimming took 0 bases from V and 0 from J, leaving 10 bases between them. The CDR3 runs 16 residues. CDR3 sequence (DNA): TGTGCCACCAGCAGAGATCATGGACCGAGCACAGATACGCAGTATTTT. Its translation: CATSRDHGPSTDTQYF.

The count of this clone is one. This CDR3 reads CASSIRNTGELFF. The CDR3 DNA follows: TGTGCCAGCAGCATACGTAACACCGGGGAGCTGTTTTTT. The genes are TRBV11-3 and TRBJ2-2; no clear D. Trimming took off 5 bases at V and 2 bases at J, with 6 bases between the two ends. The CDR3 consists of 13 residues. Germline V gene lookup returns CDR1 SGHNT and CDR2 YENEEA.

The rearrangement links TRBV11-3 to TRBJ1-3, with D unresolved. V was shortened by 2 bases and J by 0 bases, with 2 bases between the two germline ends. The CDR3 spans 13 residues. Germline CDR1 is SGHNT and CDR2 is YENEEA. The CDR3 DNA is TGTGCCAGCAGCTTAAGCTCTGGAAACACCATATATTTT. It translates to CASSLSSGNTIYF.

The V call is TRBV19, the J call TRBJ1-1, with D maybe TRBD1 (6 bases). The V end lost 3 bases, the J end lost 1 base, and 18 bases lay between the germline ends. There are 17 residues in the CDR3. From germline, CDR1 is LNHDA and CDR2 SQIVND (reference sequence). The CDR3 here is CASSIQLGALTNTEAFF. The CDR3 DNA reads as TGTGCCAGTAGTATCCAGCTGGGGGCCCTCACGAACACTGAAGCTTTCTTT.

The rearrangement uses TRBV5-4 and TRBJ2-5; D may match TRBD1 or TRBD2 (5 bases each). Trimming removed 1 base from V and 4 bases from J, with 8 bases in between. In germline, CDR1 is SGHNT, CDR2 YYREEE (reference sequence). The CDR3 extends over 13 amino acids. In DNA, the CDR3 is TGTGCCAGCAGCTTGTGGGGGAGAGAGACCCAGTACTTC. It translates to CASSLWGRETQYF.

The genes are TRBV28 and TRBJ2-7; possible D gene TRBD1, 5 bases. CDR1 and CDR2 from the germline V gene are MDHEN and SYDVKM. The CDR3 is 13 amino acids. V lost 4 bases and J lost 4, with 11 bases in between. CDR3 sequence reads: CASSSHDSYEQYF. CDR3 nucleotide sequence: TGTGCCAGCAGTTCCCACGACAGTTACGAGCAGTACTTC.

This clone has more than one count but fewer than ten. The rearrangement uses TRBV6-2 or TRBV6-3 and TRBJ2-3; D is unclear. V was cut by 6 bases and J by 3 bases, with 10 bases left in between. CDR3 length equals 13 residues. The germline V gene has CDR1 MNHEY and CDR2 SVGEGT. CDR3 region: CASSFPGTDTQYF. The CDR3 DNA is TGTGCCAGCAGCTTCCCCGGGACAGATACGCAGTATTTT.